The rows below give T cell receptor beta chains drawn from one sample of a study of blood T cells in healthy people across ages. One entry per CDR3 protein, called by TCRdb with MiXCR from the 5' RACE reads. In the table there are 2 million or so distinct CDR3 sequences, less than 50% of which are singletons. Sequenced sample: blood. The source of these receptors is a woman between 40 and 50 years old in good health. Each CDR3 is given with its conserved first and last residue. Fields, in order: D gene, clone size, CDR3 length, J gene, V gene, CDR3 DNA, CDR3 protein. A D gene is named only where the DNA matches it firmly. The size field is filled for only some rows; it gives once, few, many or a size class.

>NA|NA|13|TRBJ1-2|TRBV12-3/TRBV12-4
TGTGCCAGCAGTACCCAGGGTTTCGATGGCTACACCTTC
CASSTQGFDGYTF
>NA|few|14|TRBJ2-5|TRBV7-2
TGTGCCAGCAGCGTAGCCCGGGATCAAGAGACCCAGTACTTC
CASSVARDQETQYF
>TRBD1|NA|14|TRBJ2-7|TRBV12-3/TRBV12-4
TGTGCCCGAAATACCGGGACAGGGGGTTACGAGCAGTACTTC
CARNTGTGGYEQYF
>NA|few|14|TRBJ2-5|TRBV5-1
TGCGCCAGCAGCTTTGGAAGGGAGCAAGAGACCCAGTACTTC
CASSFGREQETQYF
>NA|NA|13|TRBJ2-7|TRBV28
TGTGCCGTACTAAGTCCCGGGGCCTACGAGCAGTACTTC
CAVLSPGAYEQYF
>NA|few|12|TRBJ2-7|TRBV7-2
TGTGCCAGCAGCCCCTACAACGGCGAGCAGTACTTC
CASSPYNGEQYF
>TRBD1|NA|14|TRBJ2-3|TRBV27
TGTGCCAACCCGTGGGACAGGGGTACAGATACGCAGTATTTT
CANPWDRGTDTQYF
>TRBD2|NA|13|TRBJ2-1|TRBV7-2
TGTGCCGGCAGCGGACTAGCCTACAATGAGCAGTTCTTC
CAGSGLAYNEQFF
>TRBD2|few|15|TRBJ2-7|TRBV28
TGTGCCAGCTTCACTAGCGGGGGGATCTCCTACGAGCAGTACTTC
CASFTSGGISYEQYF
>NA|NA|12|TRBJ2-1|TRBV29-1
TGCAGCGTACGACAGGTTTTAGACGAGCAGTTCTTC
CSVRQVLDEQFF
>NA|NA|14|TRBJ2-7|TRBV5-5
TGTGCCAGCAGGACATTGGGGCAGAACTACGAGCAGTACTTC
CASRTLGQNYEQYF
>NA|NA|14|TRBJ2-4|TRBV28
TGTGCCAGCAGAGCCGGGGTGGCCAAAAACATTCAGTACTTC
CASRAGVAKNIQYF
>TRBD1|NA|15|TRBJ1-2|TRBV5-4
TGTGCCAGCAGCCCCCCGGGACAGAGATTTCGAGGCTACACCTTC
CASSPPGQRFRGYTF
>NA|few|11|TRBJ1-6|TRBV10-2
TGCGCCAGCAGTGTAGGATCACCCCTCCACTTT
CASSVGSPLHF
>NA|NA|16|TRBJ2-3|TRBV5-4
TGTGCCAGCAAGGGTGAAAGCGCTATGTTCACAGATACGCAGTATTTT
CASKGESAMFTDTQYF
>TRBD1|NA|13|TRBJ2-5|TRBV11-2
TGTGCCAGCAAAGGACAGGGCCCAGAGACCCAGTACTTC
CASKGQGPETQYF
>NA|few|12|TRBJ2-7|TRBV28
TGTGCCACCACCGGGACCGCAATCGAGCAGTACTTC
CATTGTAIEQYF
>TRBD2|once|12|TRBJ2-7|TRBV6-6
TGTGCCAGCGAGGGCGGGGGCTACGAGCAGTACTTC
CASEGGGYEQYF
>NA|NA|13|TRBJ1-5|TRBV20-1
TGCAGTGTCCTAGGGGATAGCAATCAGCCCCAGCATTTT
CSVLGDSNQPQHF
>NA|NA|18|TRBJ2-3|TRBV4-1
TGCGCCAGCAGCCAAGGGGGGCGCCGTCGACCCGACACAGATACGCAGTATTTT
CASSQGGRRRPDTDTQYF
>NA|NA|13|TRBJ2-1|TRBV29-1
TGCAGCGTTGTGTCCCCAGGAGAGAATGAGCAGTTCTTC
CSVVSPGENEQFF
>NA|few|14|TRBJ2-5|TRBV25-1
TGTGCCAGCAGTGGGGTGGGGTACCAAGAGACCCAGTACTTC
CASSGVGYQETQYF
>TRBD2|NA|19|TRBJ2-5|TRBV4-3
TGCGCCAGCAGCCAAGGGGATAGCGGGGGGGCTAGACTCCGAGAGACCCAGTACTTC
CASSQGDSGGARLRETQYF
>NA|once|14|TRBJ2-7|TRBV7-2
TGTGCCAGAAGCGCAACTTATAGCTCCTACGAGCAGTACTTC
CARSATYSSYEQYF
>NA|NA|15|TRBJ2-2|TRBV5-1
TGCGCCAGCAGCTTGGAGGGACACCGGGGCGGGGAGCTGTTTTTT
CASSLEGHRGGELFF
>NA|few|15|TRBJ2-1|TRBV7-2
TGTGCCAGCAGCTTAGAGGCGTACAGCTACAATGAGCAGTTCTTC
CASSLEAYSYNEQFF
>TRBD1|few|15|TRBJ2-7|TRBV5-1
TGCGCCAGCAGCTTGGGTGGGACAGGGGGAAACGAGCAGTACTTC
CASSLGGTGGNEQYF
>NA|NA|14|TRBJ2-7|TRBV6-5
TGTGCCAGCAGCCCCAGGGTCACCTACAATGAGCAGTACTTC
CASSPRVTYNEQYF
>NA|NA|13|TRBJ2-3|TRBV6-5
TGTGCCAGCAGTCGGACGATGGCAGATACGCAGTATTTT
CASSRTMADTQYF
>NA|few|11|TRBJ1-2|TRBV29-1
TGCAGCGGTTTGGGTACTAATGGCTACACCTTC
CSGLGTNGYTF
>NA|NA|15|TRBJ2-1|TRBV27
TGTGCCAGCAGTTTAAATGGGGGTTCCTACAATGAGCAGTTCTTC
CASSLNGGSYNEQFF
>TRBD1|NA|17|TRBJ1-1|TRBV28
TGTGCCAGCAGCAACGCCGGGACAGGCTTCCCGAACACTGAAGCTTTCTTT
CASSNAGTGFPNTEAFF
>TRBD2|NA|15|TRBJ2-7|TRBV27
TGTGCCAGCAAGGGAGGAGGCGGGGGTCCCTACGAGCAGTACTTC
CASKGGGGGPYEQYF
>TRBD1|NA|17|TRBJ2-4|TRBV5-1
TGCGCCAGCAGCCCGACAGGGTCCCATATAGCCAAAAACATTCAGTACTTC
CASSPTGSHIAKNIQYF
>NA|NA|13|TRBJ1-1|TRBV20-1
TGCAGTGCTAGAAAGGGTAGTTCTTTTGTAGCTTTCTTT
CSARKGSSFVAFF
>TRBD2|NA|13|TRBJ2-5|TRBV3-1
TGTGCCAGCAGCCAAGGGGGACTAGCGACCCAGTACTTC
CASSQGGLATQYF
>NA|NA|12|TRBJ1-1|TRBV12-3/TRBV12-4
TGTGCCAGCTCACCTAGGGGACCTGAAGCTTTCTTT
CASSPRGPEAFF
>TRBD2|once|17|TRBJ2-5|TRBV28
TGTGCCAGCAGCCTCACTAGCGGGGGGACCCTAGGCGAGACCCAGTACTTC
CASSLTSGGTLGETQYF
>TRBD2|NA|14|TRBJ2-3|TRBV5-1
TGCGCCAGCAGCCGGACTAGCTCGGCAGATACGCAGTATTTT
CASSRTSSADTQYF